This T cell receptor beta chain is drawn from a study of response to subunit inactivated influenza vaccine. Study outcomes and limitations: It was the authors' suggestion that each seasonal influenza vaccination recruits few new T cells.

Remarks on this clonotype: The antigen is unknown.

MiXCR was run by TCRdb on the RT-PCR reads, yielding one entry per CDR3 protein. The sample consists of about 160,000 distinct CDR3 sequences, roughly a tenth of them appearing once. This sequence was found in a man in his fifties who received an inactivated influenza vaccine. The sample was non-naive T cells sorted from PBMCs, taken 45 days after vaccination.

CDR3 sequence reads: CASSHLVRGRSYNEQFF. CDR3 nucleotide sequence: TGCGCCAGCAGCCACCTGGTAAGGGGACGCTCCTACAATGAGCAGTTCTTC. The chain uses TRBV4-1 and TRBJ2-1; D tentatively reads TRBD1 or TRBD2 (5 bases each). There are 17 residues in the CDR3. Germline V gene lookup returns CDR1 MGHRA and CDR2 YSYEKL. V lost 3 bases and J lost 0, with 15 bases in between.